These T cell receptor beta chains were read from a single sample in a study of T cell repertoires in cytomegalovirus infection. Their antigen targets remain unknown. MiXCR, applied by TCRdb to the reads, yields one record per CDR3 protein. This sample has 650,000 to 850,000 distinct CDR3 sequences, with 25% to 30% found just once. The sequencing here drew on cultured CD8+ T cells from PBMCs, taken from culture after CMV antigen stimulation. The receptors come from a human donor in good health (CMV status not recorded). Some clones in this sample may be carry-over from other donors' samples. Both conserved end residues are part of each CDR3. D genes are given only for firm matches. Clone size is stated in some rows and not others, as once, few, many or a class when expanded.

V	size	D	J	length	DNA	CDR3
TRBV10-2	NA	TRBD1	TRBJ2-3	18	TGCGCCAGCAGCGGCTCCTATTGGACAGGCGGCGGGACAGATACGCAGTATTTT	CASSGSYWTGGGTDTQYF
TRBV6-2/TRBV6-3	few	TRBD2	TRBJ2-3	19	TGTGCCAGCAGTTACCCCAGGACTAGCGGGGCCTCATTCACAGATACGCAGTATTTT	CASSYPRTSGASFTDTQYF
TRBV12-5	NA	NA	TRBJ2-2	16	TGTGCTAGTGGTTACGGGGGCGGGGACCCCACCGGGGAGCTGTTTTTT	CASGYGGGDPTGELFF
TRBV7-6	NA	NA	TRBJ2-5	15	TGTGCCAGCAGCTTAACCCCAGAACGAAAAGAGACCCAGTACTTC	CASSLTPERKETQYF
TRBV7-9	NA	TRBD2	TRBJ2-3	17	TGTGCCAGCAGACACCCCTCCCCGGCGGGGGACACAGATACGCAGTATTTT	CASRHPSPAGDTDTQYF
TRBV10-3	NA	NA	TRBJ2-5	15	TGTGCCATTTCAAAGGGACACAGCATACCAGAGACCCAGTACTTC	CAISKGHSIPETQYF
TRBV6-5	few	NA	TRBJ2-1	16	TGTGCCAGCAGAACTGGCTGGCAGGGGCCTTTGGATGAGCAGTTCTTC	CASRTGWQGPLDEQFF
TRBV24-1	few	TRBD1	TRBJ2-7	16	TGTGCCACCAGTGATTTCGAGGACAGGACTTCCTACGAGCAGTACTTC	CATSDFEDRTSYEQYF
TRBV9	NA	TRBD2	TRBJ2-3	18	TGTGCCAGCAGCGTAGCGGGACTAGGGACTCCTAGCACAGATACGCAGTATTTT	CASSVAGLGTPSTDTQYF
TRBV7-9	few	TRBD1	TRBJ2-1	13	TGTGCCAGCACCGAAGGGGGCCGGTATGAGCAGTTCTTC	CASTEGGRYEQFF
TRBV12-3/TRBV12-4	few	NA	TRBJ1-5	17	TGTGCCAGCAGCACAACCCGGTCCTCACAGGGCAATCAGCCCCAGCATTTT	CASSTTRSSQGNQPQHF
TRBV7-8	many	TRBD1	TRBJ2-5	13	TGTGCCAGCAGCTTTGACAGGGGCCAGACCCAGTACTTC	CASSFDRGQTQYF
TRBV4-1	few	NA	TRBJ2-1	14	TGCGCCAGCAGCCAAGCCCCGAAGGGAGATGAGCAGTTCTTC	CASSQAPKGDEQFF
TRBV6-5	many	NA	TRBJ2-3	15	TGTGCCAGCAGTTACGGAGGGGGCGGCACAGATACGCAGTATTTT	CASSYGGGGTDTQYF
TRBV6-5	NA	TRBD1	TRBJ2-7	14	TGTGCCAGCAGTTATTCAGGACAGGACTACGAGCAGTACTTC	CASSYSGQDYEQYF
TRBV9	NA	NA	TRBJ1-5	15	TGTGCCAGCAGCGCCGAAGGGGCGAGCAATCAGCCCCAGCATTTT	CASSAEGASNQPQHF
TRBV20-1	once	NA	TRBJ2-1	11	TGCAGTGCGTCATTAAGTAATGAGCAGTTCTTC	CSASLSNEQFF
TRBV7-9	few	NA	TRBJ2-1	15	TGTGCCAGCAGCAAAGATCCGGGGGTGGACAATGAGCAGTTCTTC	CASSKDPGVDNEQFF
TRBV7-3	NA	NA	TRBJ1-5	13	TGTGCCAGCAGCTTACGGCGGTATCAGCCCCAGCATTTT	CASSLRRYQPQHF
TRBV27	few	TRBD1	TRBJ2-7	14	TGTGCCAGCAGTTACGGGACAGGGTTGGTCGAGCAGTACTTC	CASSYGTGLVEQYF
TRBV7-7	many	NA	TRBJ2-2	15	TGTGCTAGCAGCCACGTTGGGGGGCCCACCGGGGAGCTGTTTTTT	CASSHVGGPTGELFF
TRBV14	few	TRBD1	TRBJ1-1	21	TGTGCCAGCAGCCAAGATCGCGCCTTTATTCTGGGACAGGAGAGAGGGACTGAAGCTTTCTTT	CASSQDRAFILGQERGTEAFF
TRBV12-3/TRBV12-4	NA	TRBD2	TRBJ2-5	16	TGTGCCAGCAGTTTAGTCGGGCTAGCGGGGTCAGAGACCCAGTACTTC	CASSLVGLAGSETQYF
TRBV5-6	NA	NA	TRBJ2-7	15	TGTGCCAGCAGCCCTCGACCCCGGGGATCCTACGAGCAGTACTTC	CASSPRPRGSYEQYF
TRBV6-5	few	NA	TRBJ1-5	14	TGTGCCAGCAGTTACGCTAGGGGGAATCAGCCCCAGCATTTT	CASSYARGNQPQHF
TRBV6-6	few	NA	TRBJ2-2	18	TGTGCCAGCAGTTACCCCGTCGGGGGCCGGGCGGACACCGGGGAGCTGTTTTTT	CASSYPVGGRADTGELFF
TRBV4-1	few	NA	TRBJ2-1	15	TGCGCCAGCAGCCAAGATATTGGCCCCTACAATGAGCAGTTCTTC	CASSQDIGPYNEQFF
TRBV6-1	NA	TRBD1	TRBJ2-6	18	TGTGCCAGCAGTTACCACCGGGACAGACTCTCTGGGGCCAACGTCCTGACTTTC	CASSYHRDRLSGANVLTF
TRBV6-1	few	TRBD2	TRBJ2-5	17	TGTGCCAGCAGTGAAAGGTCCAGGACTAGCGTACAAGAGACCCAGTACTTC	CASSERSRTSVQETQYF
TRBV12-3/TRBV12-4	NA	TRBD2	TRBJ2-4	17	TGTGCCAGCAGTTTGCATTCGGGGGGTAGGGCCAAAAACATTCAGTACTTC	CASSLHSGGRAKNIQYF
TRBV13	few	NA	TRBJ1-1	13	TGTGCCAGCAGCTCCGGGTCTAACACTGAAGCTTTCTTT	CASSSGSNTEAFF
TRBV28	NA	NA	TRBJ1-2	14	TGTGCCAGCGGCGCCACAGGGTACCCTTATGGCTACACCTTC	CASGATGYPYGYTF
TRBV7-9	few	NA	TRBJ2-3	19	TGTGCCAGCAGGGGCACCGGGACAACCTTAACATCTAGCACAGATACGCAGTATTTT	CASRGTGTTLTSSTDTQYF
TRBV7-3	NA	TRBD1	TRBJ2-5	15	TGTGCCAGCAGTTCTGGACAGGGGTGGCCGGAGACCCAGTACTTC	CASSSGQGWPETQYF
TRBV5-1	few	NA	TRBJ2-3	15	TGCGCCAGCAGCTTGTTGGGGGCCGGCACAGATACGCAGTATTTT	CASSLLGAGTDTQYF
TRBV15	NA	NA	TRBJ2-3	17	TGTGCCACCAGCAGAGGAAACCGGGATAGGGGAACAGATACGCAGTATTTT	CATSRGNRDRGTDTQYF
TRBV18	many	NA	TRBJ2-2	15	TGTGCCAGCTCACCGGGCAACAGGGCAACCGGGGAGCTGTTTTTT	CASSPGNRATGELFF
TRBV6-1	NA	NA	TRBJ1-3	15	TGTGCCAGCAGTGAAGGGCAGGCCAGGGCTGACACCATATATTTT	CASSEGQARADTIYF
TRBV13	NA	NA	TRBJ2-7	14	TGTGCCAGCAGTTCGAGAAGTGTCAGCTACGAGCAGTACTTC	CASSSRSVSYEQYF
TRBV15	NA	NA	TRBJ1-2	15	TGTGCCACCAGCAGAGATAGATCGACTCGGTTAGGCTACACCTTC	CATSRDRSTRLGYTF
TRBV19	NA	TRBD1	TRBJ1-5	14	TGTGCCAGTAGTGTGGACAGGGTGAATCAGCCCCAGCATTTT	CASSVDRVNQPQHF
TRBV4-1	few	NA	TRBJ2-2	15	TGCGCCAGCAGCCAAGAGTTAGGGAACACCGGGGAGCTGTTTTTT	CASSQELGNTGELFF
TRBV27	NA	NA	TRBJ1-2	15	TGTGCCAGCAGTTCGGCCGACGGCACTAACTATGGCTACACCTTC	CASSSADGTNYGYTF
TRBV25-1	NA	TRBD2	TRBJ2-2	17	TGTGCCAGCAGTATAGCGGGATGGGGAGCGGGCACCGGGGAGCTGTTTTTT	CASSIAGWGAGTGELFF
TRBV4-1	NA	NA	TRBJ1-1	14	TGCGCCAGCAGCCAAGTGGTAGGTGCAACTGAAGCTTTCTTT	CASSQVVGATEAFF
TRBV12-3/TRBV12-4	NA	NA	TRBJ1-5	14	TGTGCCAGCAGTACTCGGGGGCCTAATCAGCCCCAGCATTTT	CASSTRGPNQPQHF
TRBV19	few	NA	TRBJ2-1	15	TGTGCCAGTAGTATAGCGGGAAGCTCCTACAATGAGCAGTTCTTC	CASSIAGSSYNEQFF
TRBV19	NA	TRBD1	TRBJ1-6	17	TGTGCCAGTACCTGGACAGGCGCCCCGGGGGATAATTCACCCCTCCACTTT	CASTWTGAPGDNSPLHF